This is a list of T cell receptor beta chains from one sample in a study of T cells in Graves' hyperthyroidism and ophthalmopathy. TCRdb ran MiXCR on the multiplex PCR reads and lists one entry per CDR3 protein. The sample has a few hundred thousand distinct CDR3 sequences; less than 20% are singletons. Sequencing input: blood. These receptors were obtained from a woman aged 30 to 39 with Graves' hyperthyroidism. The CDR3 runs from the conserved cysteine through the conserved F or W. D genes are given only for firm matches. Some rows have no size entry. The others give once, few or many, or a class for an expanded clone.

D gene	V gene	J gene	clone size	CDR3 protein	CDR3 DNA
-	TRBV3-1	TRBJ1-6	many	CASSQGAGGGSPLHF	TGTGCCAGCAGCCAAGGTGCGGGGGGCGGATCACCCCTCCACTTT
-	TRBV7-2	TRBJ2-2	-	CASSLRQGTGTGELFF	TGTGCCAGCAGCTTACGGCAGGGGACGGGCACCGGGGAGCTGTTTTTT
TRBD1	TRBV10-3	TRBJ2-5	many	CAIGATGTQETQYF	TGTGCCATCGGTGCGACAGGGACCCAAGAGACCCAGTACTTC
TRBD1	TRBV6-1	TRBJ2-7	-	CASRRPGGSLYEQYF	TGTGCCAGCAGGCGTCCAGGGGGCTCGCTCTACGAGCAGTACTTC
TRBD1	TRBV19	TRBJ2-3	many	CASSRGQGAADTQYF	TGTGCCAGTAGCAGGGGACAGGGGGCGGCGGATACGCAGTATTTT
TRBD1	TRBV11-2	TRBJ1-6	-	CASSLVGQGPNSPLHF	TGTGCCAGCAGCTTAGTGGGACAGGGGCCCAATTCACCCCTCCACTTT
-	TRBV12-3/TRBV12-4	TRBJ1-2	-	CASSNRDFGYTF	TGTGCCAGCAGCAACAGGGATTTTGGCTACACCTTC
-	TRBV7-9	TRBJ2-7	many	CASTTETYEQYF	TGTGCCAGCACGACAGAAACCTACGAGCAGTACTTC
TRBD1	TRBV29-1	TRBJ1-2	-	CSVESGGRANYGYTF	TGCAGCGTTGAATCAGGGGGCAGGGCTAACTATGGCTACACCTTC
TRBD2	TRBV6-2/TRBV6-3	TRBJ2-2	-	CASSSRVAGAGGELFF	TGTGCCAGCAGTTCCCGGGTAGCGGGAGCCGGCGGGGAGCTGTTTTTT
TRBD1	TRBV9	TRBJ1-3	once	CGSSATGAADLSGNTIYF	TGTGGCAGCAGCGCGACAGGGGCCGCCGACCTGTCTGGAAACACCATATATTTT
TRBD2	TRBV27	TRBJ2-7	-	CASSLGLAGGTQGEQYF	TGTGCCAGCAGTTTGGGACTAGCGGGAGGAACCCAGGGCGAGCAGTACTTC
TRBD2	TRBV20-1	TRBJ2-7	few	CSARGQLAGGPYEQYF	TGCAGTGCTAGAGGCCAACTAGCGGGAGGGCCCTACGAGCAGTACTTC
TRBD2	TRBV24-1	TRBJ2-3	-	CATGDPGAGVGDTQYF	TGTGCCACCGGTGACCCCGGAGCGGGAGTAGGAGATACGCAGTATTTT
-	TRBV7-3	TRBJ2-1	few	CASSIRVSAGRSNNEQFF	TGTGCCAGTAGTATCCGGGTCTCGGCGGGTCGGTCAAACAATGAGCAGTTCTTC
-	TRBV7-3	TRBJ2-3	many	CASSPFMSGGGADTQYF	TGTGCCAGCAGCCCCTTCATGAGTGGAGGTGGGGCAGATACGCAGTATTTT
-	TRBV28	TRBJ1-1	many	CASWMQQDTEAFF	TGTGCCAGTTGGATGCAGCAAGACACTGAAGCTTTCTTT
-	TRBV4-1	TRBJ1-1	-	CASSQVLGGGETRGRAFF	TGCGCCAGCAGCCAAGTCCTAGGGGGGGGCGAAACGAGGGGTAGAGCTTTCTTT
TRBD2	TRBV12-3/TRBV12-4	TRBJ2-3	few	CASSLFAGGYTDTQYF	TGTGCCAGCAGTTTATTCGCGGGAGGATACACAGATACGCAGTATTTT
TRBD1	TRBV30	TRBJ1-5	many	CAWSGLSSTTGQPQHF	TGTGCCTGGAGTGGACTCTCGAGCACGACAGGGCAGCCCCAGCATTTT
TRBD1	TRBV13	TRBJ2-5	few	CASSLEGTGRETQYF	TGTGCCAGCAGCTTAGAAGGGACAGGAAGAGAGACCCAGTACTTC
TRBD1	TRBV9	TRBJ2-3	-	CASSPPTGKRTDTQYF	TGTGCCAGCAGCCCGCCGACAGGGAAACGCACAGATACGCAGTATTTT
TRBD2	TRBV7-9	TRBJ2-1	-	CASSPWGGYNEQFF	TGTGCCAGCAGCCCCTGGGGGGGCTACAATGAGCAGTTCTTC
-	TRBV5-1	TRBJ2-3	many	CASSLVPSGTDTQYF	TGCGCCAGCAGCTTGGTTCCTAGCGGCACAGATACGCAGTATTTT
TRBD1	TRBV5-1	TRBJ2-7	-	CASSGTGNYEQYF	TGCGCCAGCAGCGGGACAGGGAACTACGAGCAGTACTTC
TRBD1	TRBV12-3/TRBV12-4	TRBJ2-3	many	CASSPRDRRTDTQYF	TGTGCCAGCAGTCCCCGGGACAGACGCACAGATACGCAGTATTTT
TRBD2	TRBV12-3/TRBV12-4	TRBJ2-3	many	CASSLFFSGSADTQYF	TGTGCCAGCAGTTTATTCTTTAGCGGGAGTGCAGATACGCAGTATTTT
-	TRBV5-4	TRBJ1-2	-	CASSTGTLAPNYGYTF	TGTGCCAGCAGCACCGGGACATTGGCCCCTAACTATGGCTACACCTTC
TRBD1	TRBV7-9	TRBJ2-3	many	CASSFQQGSDTQYF	TGTGCCAGCAGCTTCCAACAGGGGTCGGATACGCAGTATTTT
TRBD2	TRBV3-1	TRBJ2-1	-	CASSPLAGAPNEQFF	TGTGCCAGCAGCCCACTAGCGGGAGCTCCCAATGAGCAGTTCTTC
-	TRBV19	TRBJ1-1	-	CANKRELGFEAFF	TGTGCCAATAAACGGGAACTCGGGTTTGAAGCTTTCTTT
-	TRBV6-1	TRBJ2-2	-	CASKAGTNTGELFF	TGTGCCAGCAAGGCCGGGACGAACACCGGGGAGCTGTTTTTT
-	TRBV12-3/TRBV12-4	TRBJ1-1	-	CASSLNGVNTEAFF	TGTGCCAGCAGTTTAAACGGGGTCAACACTGAAGCTTTCTTT
TRBD1	TRBV5-8	TRBJ1-4	many	CASSLATGGLNEKLFF	TGTGCCAGCAGCTTAGCCACAGGGGGCTTGAATGAAAAACTGTTTTTT
TRBD1	TRBV5-1	TRBJ1-6	-	CASSPRTGGLGSPLHF	TGCGCCAGCAGCCCGAGGACAGGGGGTTTGGGGTCACCCCTCCACTTT
TRBD2	TRBV20-1	TRBJ2-3	-	CSVPGTSGSYTQYF	TGCAGTGTCCCCGGGACTAGCGGCTCTTATACGCAGTATTTT
TRBD2	TRBV20-1	TRBJ2-1	-	CIAGTSVDLIF	TGCATCGCTGGGACTAGCGTCGACTTAATCTTC
TRBD1	TRBV7-9	TRBJ2-5	many	CASSAQGQEKYF	TGTGCCAGCAGCGCGCAGGGACAGGAAAAGTACTTC
-	TRBV6-2/TRBV6-3	TRBJ2-7	many	CASSYLGRNIYEQYF	TGTGCCAGCAGTTACCTTGGCCGGAACATATACGAGCAGTACTTC
TRBD1	TRBV6-1	TRBJ1-1	many	CASSNTPGQGNTEAFF	TGTGCCAGCAGTAACACACCGGGACAGGGAAACACTGAAGCTTTCTTT
-	TRBV14	TRBJ2-5	few	CARNKRYQETQYF	TGTGCCAGAAATAAACGGTACCAAGAGACCCAGTACTTC
-	TRBV28	TRBJ2-1	many	CASSSPLGFLYNEQFF	TGTGCCAGCAGCTCTCCCCTGGGGTTTTTATACAATGAGCAGTTCTTC
TRBD2	TRBV5-1	TRBJ2-2	-	CASSLGGEGGELFF	TGCGCCAGCAGCCTGGGAGGGGAAGGCGGGGAGCTGTTTTTT
-	TRBV2	TRBJ2-1	many	CASSNHYNEQFF	TGTGCCAGCAGTAACCACTACAATGAGCAGTTCTTC
TRBD2	TRBV20-1	TRBJ2-3	many	CSARGGGPHTDTQYF	TGCAGTGCTAGAGGCGGGGGACCGCACACAGATACGCAGTATTTT
-	TRBV11-2	TRBJ2-7	many	CASSPSRVHEQYF	TGTGCCAGCAGCCCGTCGAGGGTCCACGAGCAGTACTTC
-	TRBV6-1	TRBJ2-2	many	CASRRRQTGELFF	TGTGCCAGCAGACGAAGACAGACCGGGGAGCTGTTTTTT
TRBD2	TRBV6-5	TRBJ2-3	many	CASSYSLAGGPHTQYF	TGTGCCAGCAGTTACTCCTTAGCGGGAGGGCCGCATACGCAGTATTTT
-	TRBV6-2/TRBV6-3	TRBJ2-3	few	CASSYSIGDADTQYF	TGTGCCAGCAGTTACTCGATTGGGGATGCAGATACGCAGTATTTT
TRBD2	TRBV3-1	TRBJ2-1	many	CASGFSGSYEQFF	TGTGCCAGCGGGTTTAGCGGGAGTTATGAGCAGTTCTTC
TRBD2	TRBV24-1	TRBJ2-1	many	CATSAWTSGESSYNEQFF	TGTGCCACCAGTGCTTGGACTAGCGGGGAGAGCTCCTACAATGAGCAGTTCTTC
-	TRBV3-1	TRBJ1-2	-	CASSQDVNVIGGYTF	TGTGCCAGCAGCCAAGACGTCAACGTAATTGGTGGCTACACCTTC